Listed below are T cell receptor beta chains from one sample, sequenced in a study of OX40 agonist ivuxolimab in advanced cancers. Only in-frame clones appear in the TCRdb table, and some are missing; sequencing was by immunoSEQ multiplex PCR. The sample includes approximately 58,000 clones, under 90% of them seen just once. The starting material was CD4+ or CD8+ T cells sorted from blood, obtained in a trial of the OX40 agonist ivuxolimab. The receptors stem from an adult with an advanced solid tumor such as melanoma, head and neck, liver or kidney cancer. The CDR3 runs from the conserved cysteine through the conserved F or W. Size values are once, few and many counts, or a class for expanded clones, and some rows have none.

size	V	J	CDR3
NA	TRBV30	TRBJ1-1	CAWRKGRGTGTSEAFF
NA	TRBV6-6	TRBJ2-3	CAARSGDTQYF
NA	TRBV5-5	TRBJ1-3	CASSLEGIGNTIYF
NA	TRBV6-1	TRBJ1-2	CASSVGGQVGYTF
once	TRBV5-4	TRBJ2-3	CASSLPGGTDTQYF
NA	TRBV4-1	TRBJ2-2	CASSQEARLAGELFF
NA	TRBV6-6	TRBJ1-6	CASSFNRGYNSPLHF
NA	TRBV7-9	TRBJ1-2	CASSLVGSSYGYTF
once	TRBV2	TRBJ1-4	CASSERGPAETNEKLFF
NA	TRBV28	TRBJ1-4	CASSSADRVGEKLFF
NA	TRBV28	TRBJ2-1	CASSGREVAHNEQFF
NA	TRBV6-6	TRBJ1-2	CASSYCDGVCGYTF
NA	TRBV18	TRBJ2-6	CASSPMGLAVNSGANVLTF
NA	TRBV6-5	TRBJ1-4	CASSWDRLEKLFF
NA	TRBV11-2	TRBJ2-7	CASSLGQVTYYEQYF
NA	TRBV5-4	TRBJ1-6	CASSHLRGAVDSPLHF
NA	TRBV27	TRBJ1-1	CASMGQSYTEAFF
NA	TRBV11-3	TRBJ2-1	CASSSRGSGSIDEQFF
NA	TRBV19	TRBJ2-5	CASSVGTGEETQYF
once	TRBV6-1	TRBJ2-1	CASSNRGPTYNEQFF
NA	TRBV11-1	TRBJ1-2	CASSLGVNYGYTF
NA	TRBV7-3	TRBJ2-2	CASSFGGLMNTGELFF
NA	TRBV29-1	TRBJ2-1	CSVRGQVDEQFF
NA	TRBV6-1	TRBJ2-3	CASSNPIGADTQYF
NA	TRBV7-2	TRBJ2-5	CASSLTGTGVWETQYF
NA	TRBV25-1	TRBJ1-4	CASRKRGTPNEKLFF
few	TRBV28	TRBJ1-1	CASTEGGNTEAFF
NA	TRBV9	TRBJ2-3	CASSVASGGGTDTQYF
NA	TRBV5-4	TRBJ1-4	CASSSSRDKEEKLFF
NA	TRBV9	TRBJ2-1	CASSVKAGGSDEQFF
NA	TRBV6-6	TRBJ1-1	CASIQPQGEAFF
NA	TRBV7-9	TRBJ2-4	CASSLSPALNIQYF
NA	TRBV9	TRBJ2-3	CASSGSGRVADTQYF
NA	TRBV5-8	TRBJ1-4	CASSRWDRQNEKLFF
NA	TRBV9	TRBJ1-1	CASSRTDTEAFF
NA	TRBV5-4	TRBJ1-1	CASRSGTANTEAFF
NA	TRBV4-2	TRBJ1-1	CASSQEGRSNTEAFF
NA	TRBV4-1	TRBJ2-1	CASSQAQRLNEQFF
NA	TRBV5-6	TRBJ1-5	CASSLVRTNQPQHF
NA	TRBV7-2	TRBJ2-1	CASSIVTDLWFF
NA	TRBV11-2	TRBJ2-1	CASSLMSSGSSPGQFF
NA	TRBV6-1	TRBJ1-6	CASSAKGNSPLHF
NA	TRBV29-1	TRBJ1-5	CSVGGGSNQPQHF
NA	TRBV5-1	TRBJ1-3	CASRRWGGTISGNTIYF
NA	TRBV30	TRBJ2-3	CAWSRGGASDTQYF
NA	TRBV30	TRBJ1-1	CAWSKSNRLNTEAFF
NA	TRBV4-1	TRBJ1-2	CASSQDRQYSWGYTF
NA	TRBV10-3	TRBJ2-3	CAIRSRSSGSADTQYF
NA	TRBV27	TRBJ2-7	CASSLTPLSAQYF
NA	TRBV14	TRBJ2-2	CASSPGTSFLGELFF
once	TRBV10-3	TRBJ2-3	CAIRPLAGGPSDTQYF
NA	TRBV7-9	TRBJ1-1	CASSFVRDITEAFF
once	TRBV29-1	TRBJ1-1	CSVGSWGDTEAFF
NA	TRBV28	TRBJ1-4	CATSGLSYGDNEKLFF
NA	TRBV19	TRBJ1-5	CASSPRAGAFDQPQHF
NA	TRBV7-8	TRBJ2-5	CASSLDRRIRGTQYF
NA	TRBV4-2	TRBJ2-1	CASSQDGTGLNEQFF
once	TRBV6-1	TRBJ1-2	CASSEGDSYTF
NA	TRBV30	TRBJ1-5	CAWSVLGGNQPQHF